These 17 T cell receptor beta chains came from one sample sequenced in a study of shared clonotypes between healthy human individuals. Sequenced by immunoSEQ multiplex PCR; TCRdb stores in-frame clones only, minus some. The sample consists of about 480,000 clones, roughly 79% of them appearing once. Sequencing was carried out using PBMCs. The receptors here all came from a woman between 40 and 50 years old in good health. Some clones in this sample may be carry-over from other donors' samples.

The chain has TRBV5-1 and TRBJ2-1, with 12 bases fitting TRBD2. CDR1 is SGHRS, CDR2 YFSETQ, per germline. V was pared by 2 bases and J by 6 bases, with 21 bases of the junction left unmatched. The CDR3 loop spans 21 amino acids. CDR3 protein: CASSFLPRLAGESVSGNEQFF. CDR3 in DNA: TGCGCCAGCAGCTTCCTACCCCGACTAGCGGGAGAATCGGTCTCGGGCAATGAGCAGTTCTTC.

The genes are TRBV12-5 and TRBJ2-4, with TRBD1 identical over 9 bases. CDR1 is LGHNT and CDR2 is FRNRAP in the germline V gene. V lost 1 base, J lost 3 bases, and 10 bases stayed unmatched. This CDR3 has 18 amino acids. CDR3 sequence: CASGLGSGTGKGKNIQYF. The CDR3 DNA sequence: TGTGCTAGTGGTTTGGGATCGGGGACAGGGAAAGGCAAAAACATTCAGTACTTC.

Ten or more counts support this clone. The chain is built from TRBV11-2 and TRBJ2-3; TRBD2 aligns across 7 bases. The junction had 7 bases not matched to a gene; V was cut back by 5 bases and J by 2 bases. The CDR3 runs 15 residues. Germline CDR1 and CDR2: SGHAT and FQNNGV. Here the CDR3 DNA reads TGTGCCAGCAGCCCGGGGGGTCGAAACACAGATACGCAGTATTTT. Residues: CASSPGGRNTDTQYF. Filled out from reference TRBV11-2 and TRBJ2-3, the complete variable domain reads EAGVAQSPRYKIIEKRQSVAFWCNPISGHATLYWYQQILGQGPKLLIQFQNNGVVDDSQLPKDRFSAERLKGVDSTLKIQPAKLEDSAVYLCASSPGGRNTDTQYFGPGTRLTVL.

The gene calls are TRBV9 and TRBJ2-3; D is uncertain. This CDR3 has 13 residues. Trimming pared 3 bases from V and 0 bases from J, leaving 5 bases between. CDR1 and CDR2 from the germline V gene are SGDLS and YYNGEE. The CDR3 protein is CASSATSTDTQYF. The CDR3 coding sequence is TGTGCCAGCAGCGCAACTAGCACAGATACGCAGTATTTT.

The rearrangement joins TRBV23-1 to TRBJ1-1; a possible D gene is TRBD1 (5 bases). TRBV23-1 carries the ORF label, with uncertain function. V lost 0 bases and J 7 bases, leaving 18 bases between the germline ends. This CDR3 has 16 amino acids. CDR3 nucleotides: TGCGCCAGCAGTCAATCGGGCGCAGGGCGGAGGAATGAAGCTTTCTTT. Protein product: CASSQSGAGRRNEAFF.

The CDR3 is CAIQGGSGNSPLHF. Written as DNA, the CDR3 is TGTGCCATCCAAGGGGGATCAGGCAATTCACCCCTCCACTTT. The chain combines TRBV28 with TRBJ1-6, with D maybe TRBD1 (6 bases). Trimming left V 10 bases short and J 7 bases short, with 17 bases between. Germline assignment: CDR1 MDHEN and CDR2 SYDVKM. CDR3 length: 14 amino acids.

This chain connects TRBV7-3 to TRBJ2-7; D might be TRBD1 or TRBD2, each matching 5 bases. CDR3 length equals 19 residues. Germline lookup yields CDR1 SGHTA and CDR2 FQGTGA. Trimming took 6 bases from V and 3 from J, leaving 30 bases between them. The CDR3 sequence is CASRPTRRGNRDLNYEQYF. CDR3 nucleotide sequence: TGTGCCAGCAGGCCAACTCGCCGGGGCAACCGGGACCTTAACTACGAGCAGTACTTC.

The chain uses TRBV25-1 and TRBJ2-5; 9 bases line up with TRBD1. V dropped 6 bases and J dropped 4; count of bases not matched to a gene: 6. Germline V gene data show CDR1 as MGHDK and CDR2 as SYGVNS. The CDR3 consists of 14 residues. CDR3 nucleotide sequence: TGTGCCAGCAGCTTCCGACAGGGGGTAGAGACCCAGTACTTC. It is translated as CASSFRQGVETQYF.

The J gene is TRBJ2-5, the V gene TRBV5-4; TRBD2 matches at 8 bases. This CDR3 is 15 amino acids long. Unmatched junction bases numbered 6, after V lost 4 bases and J lost 1 base. The germline gives CDR1 SGHNT, CDR2 YYREEE (reference sequence). CDR3 sequence (DNA): TGTGCCAGCAGCACCGCCAGCGGGGGCCAAGAGACCCAGTACTTC. Translated, it gives CASSTASGGQETQYF.

CDR3 loop: CASSETGTDIRGYTF. The CDR3 bases are TGCGCCAGCAGCGAAACCGGGACAGATATTCGGGGCTACACCTTC. The genes are TRBV5-1 and TRBJ1-2, with 7 nucleotides matching TRBD1. Germline V CDR1 and CDR2: SGHRS, YFSETQ. This CDR3 has 15 amino acids. V lost 4 bases to trimming and J lost 8 bases; unmatched junction nucleotides: 14.

V gene TRBV15 combines with J gene TRBJ2-2, with 9 nucleotides matching TRBD2. Germline values: CDR1 LNHNV, CDR2 YYDKDF (reference sequence). V lost 6 bases to trimming and J lost 4 bases; unmatched junction nucleotides: 6. This CDR3 spans 15 amino acids. The CDR3 DNA reads as TGTGCCACCAGAGAGGGACTAGCCGGCACCGGGGAGCTGTTTTTT. This codes for CATREGLAGTGELFF.

This clone is a singleton in its sample. One base separates it from a far larger clone, so it is likely a read error. The chain joins TRBV5-6 to TRBJ2-5, with no clear D. Germline CDR1 reads SGHDT; CDR2 reads YYEEEE. This CDR3 is 13 amino acids long. The germline V and J ends were trimmed by 1 base and 1 base, with 5 bases remaining between them. In DNA, the CDR3 is TGTGCCAGCAGCTTGTACAGCCAAGAGACCCAGTACTTC. It yields the protein CASSLYSQETQYF.

In this sample, this clone turned up a few times. The V call is TRBV7-3, the J call TRBJ2-1; 14 bases agree with TRBD2. This CDR3 spans 16 amino acids. Germline values: CDR1 SGHTA, CDR2 FQGTGA. J gave up 7 bases and V 5 bases, and 7 bases lay outside the gene matches. CDR3 DNA sequence: TGTGCCAGCAGCCTGACCGGGACTAGCGGGAGAAATGAGCAGTTCTTC. It encodes CASSLTGTSGRNEQFF.

This clone has at least ten counts. The genes are TRBV6-5 and TRBJ2-7; 9 bases map to TRBD1. CDR1 MNHEY and CDR2 SVGAGI come from the germline V gene. With 0 bases clipped from V and 5 bases from J, the junction kept 8 bases outside the gene matches. CDR3 size: 16 residues. The CDR3 DNA reads as TGTGCCAGCAGTTACTCTCCCGGGACAGGGCTTGACGAGCAGTACTTC. Translated, it gives CASSYSPGTGLDEQYF.

This clone was counted between two and nine times. The V and J genes are TRBV7-9 and TRBJ2-1; 9 positions agree with TRBD2. CDR1 is SEHNR and CDR2 is FQNEAQ in the germline V gene (reference sequence). The CDR3 sequence is 18 residues long. The junction had 13 bases not matched to a gene; V was cut back by 5 bases and J by 2 bases. The CDR3 spells CASSRRGGAGGPYNEQFF. The CDR3 bases are TGTGCCAGCAGCCGGAGGGGAGGTGCGGGAGGGCCCTACAATGAGCAGTTCTTC. Using reference TRBV7-9 and TRBJ2-1 for the parts outside the CDR3, the full variable domain is DTGVSQNPRHKITKRGQNVTFRCDPISEHNRLYWYRQTLGQGPEFLTYFQNEAQLEKSRLLSDRFSAERPKGSFSTLEIQRTEQGDSAMYLCASSRRGGAGGPYNEQFFGPGTRLTVL.

The chain joins TRBV28 to TRBJ1-4; D remains unclear. Trimming took off 3 bases at V and 8 bases at J, with 10 bases between the two ends. The germline gives CDR1 MDHEN, CDR2 SYDVKM. CDR3 length: 13 amino acids. CDR3 DNA: TGTGCCAGCAGTTTCGGGGTTGCGGAAAAACTGTTTTTT. The encoded protein is CASSFGVAEKLFF.

This sequence joins TRBV5-1 and TRBJ2-7, with D uncertain. Deletions cut 1 base from V and 3 bases from J, with 8 bases between. The CDR3 has 13 amino acids. Germline loops: CDR1 SGHRS, CDR2 YFSETQ. In DNA form, the CDR3 reads TGCGCCAGCAGCTTGAACGGCAACTACGAGCAGTACTTC. Translation gives CASSLNGNYEQYF.